One and the same sample provided the 10 T cell receptor beta chains below, sequenced in a study of T cell clonality in common variable immunodeficiency. TCRdb keeps only in-frame clones here, not all; method: immunoSEQ multiplex PCR. This repertoire holds 50,000 to 60,000 clones, and none appear only once. The sequenced sample was peripheral blood mononuclear cells. Source of these receptors: a person between 18 and 75 years old in good health.

This clone was detected many times. The sequenced CDR3 bases are TGTGCCAGCTCACCAGATAAAGGCGAAAAA. Protein: CASSPDKGEK. The entire CDR3 sequence reads CASSPDKGEKLFF. The chain couples TRBV18 to TRBJ1-4; unclear D gene. The observed sequence ends 3 residues before the CDR3 terminus, with the missing tail filled in from the germline J gene. From germline, CDR1 is KGHSH and CDR2 LQKENI. Trimming left V 2 bases short and J 8 bases short, with 9 bases between. The CDR3 contains 13 residues. The whole variable domain, filled in from reference TRBV18 and TRBJ1-4, reads NAGVMQNPRHLVRRRGQEARLRCSPMKGHSHVYWYRQLPEEGLKFMVYLQKENIIDESGMPKERFSAEFPKEGPSILRIQQVVRGDSAAYFCASSPDKGEKLFFGSGTQLSVL.

This clone was detected many times. The CDR3 region is CASSVLAGEGNEQFF. The part of the CDR3 DNA that was read is TGCGCCAGCAGCGTACTAGCGGGAGAAGGCAATGAG. The rearrangement joins TRBV5-1 to TRBJ2-1; 11 bases line up with TRBD2. The DNA ends 3 residues before the CDR3 does, and the rest of the CDR3 is filled in from the germline J gene. V was clipped by 4 bases and J by 6 bases; unmatched bases: 6. This CDR3 region has 15 residues. The germline CDR1 and CDR2 sequences are SGHRS and YFSETQ. Based on the CDR3 plus reference TRBV5-1 and TRBJ2-1, the full variable domain is KAGVTQTPRYLIKTRGQQVTLSCSPISGHRSVSWYQQTPGQGLQFLFEYFSETQRNKGNFPGRFSGRQFSNSRSEMNVSTLELGDSALYLCASSVLAGEGNEQFFGPGTRLTVL.

Note on this clone: The read terminates 3 residues ahead of where the CDR3 ends, so the germline J gene completes it. This chain links TRBV11-2 with TRBJ1-5; D unresolved. The CDR3 length is 13 residues. CDR1 SGHAT and CDR2 FQNNGV come from the germline V gene. V was clipped by 5 bases and J by 8 bases, with 13 bases between them. Here the CDR3 reads CASSRERSEPQHF. The DNA read from the CDR3 is TGTGCCAGCAGCCGAGAACGGTCCGAGCCC. The full variable domain, in which reference TRBV11-2 and TRBJ1-5 provide the parts outside the CDR3, is EAGVAQSPRYKIIEKRQSVAFWCNPISGHATLYWYQQILGQGPKLLIQFQNNGVVDDSQLPKDRFSAERLKGVDSTLKIQPAKLEDSAVYLCASSRERSEPQHFGDGTRLSIL.

The CDR3 reads CASSSQGAENTEAFF. CDR3 DNA, as far as it was read: TGTGCCAGCTCATCGCAGGGGGCGGAAAACACTGAA. The chain employs TRBV18 and TRBJ1-1; 8 bases fit TRBD1. The sequenced fragment ends 3 residues before the CDR3 boundary, so the rest is inferred from the germline J gene. CDR3 length equals 15 residues. Germline CDR1 KGHSH, CDR2 LQKENI. The trim removed 5 bases at V and 2 bases at J, leaving 7 bases unmatched.

In its sample, this clone was seen many times. Read coverage stops 3 residues before the CDR3 terminus; the germline J gene supplies the remainder. The V gene is TRBV20-1, the J gene TRBJ1-5, with 7 bases aligning to TRBD1. Germline-derived CDR1 and CDR2 are DFQATT and SNEGSKA (reference sequence). V was clipped by 7 bases and J by 4 bases; unmatched bases: 4. There are 12 residues in the CDR3. The CDR3 DNA, read in part, is TGCAGTGTGGACAGGCCTAATCAGCCC. Translation gives CSVDRPNQP. The CDR3 in full is CSVDRPNQPQHF.

This clone appeared many times. The read halts 3 residues ahead of the CDR3 end, with the missing end drawn from the germline J gene. The chain couples TRBV5-8 to TRBJ2-1; D not resolved. Germline assignment: CDR1 SGHTS and CDR2 YDEGEE. V lost 2 bases to trimming and J lost 7 bases, with 4 bases between them. The CDR3 consists of 11 residues. The CDR3 loop reads CASSFRNEQFF. The part of the CDR3 DNA that was read is TGTGCCAGCAGCTTCCGGAATGAG. The full variable domain, its missing parts supplied by reference TRBV5-8 and TRBJ2-1, is EAGVTQSPTHLIKTRGQQATLRCSPISGHTSVYWYQQALGLGLQFLLWYDEGEERNRGNFPPRFSGRQFPNYSSELNVNALELEDSALYLCASSFRNEQFFGPGTRLTVL.

This clone was picked up many times. The read falls 3 residues short of the CDR3 end, and the missing part is taken from the germline J gene. The chain is built from TRBV28 and TRBJ2-1; TRBD2 is a possible D gene (6 bases). V dropped 3 bases and J dropped 4 bases, with 13 bases sitting between them. The CDR3 is 15 residues long. Germline V CDR1 and CDR2: MDHEN, SYDVKM. Incomplete CDR3 DNA: TGTGCCAGCAGTTTTGGTGGCGGGAAGTACAATGAG. It codes for CASSFGGGKYNE. The full CDR3 reads CASSFGGGKYNEQFF.

Details on this clone: Coverage ceases 3 residues before the CDR3 finishes, and the germline J gene fills in the end. The chain couples TRBV10-3 to TRBJ2-1, with a tentative D call TRBD1 (6 bases). Looked up from germline, CDR1 is ENHRY and CDR2 is SYGVKD. The CDR3 is 14 amino acids. Between the trimmed V and J ends, which lost 4 bases and 8 bases, there was a span of 15 bases. The sequenced CDR3 bases are TGTGCCATCAGTGGACAGGTCTCCGGGGATGAG. Translation gives CAISGQVSGDE. The complete CDR3 reads CAISGQVSGDEQFF.

This clone was seen at least ten times. The CDR3 goes on 3 residues after the read ends, and that part is filled in from the germline J gene. The chain employs TRBV19 and TRBJ2-1; TRBD2 matches at 12 bases. The junction had 0 bases not matched to a gene; V was cut back by 1 base and J by 5 bases. There are 15 residues in the CDR3. The germline gives CDR1 LNHDA, CDR2 SQIVND (reference sequence). The CDR3 DNA, read in part, is TGTGCCAGTAGTATAGGACTAGCGGGAGACAATGAG. It is translated as CASSIGLAGDNE. The whole CDR3 protein reads CASSIGLAGDNEQFF.

The table lists this clone with a few counts. The read is 3 residues too short to cover the CDR3 end, so that end is filled in from the germline J gene. This chain links TRBV5-4 with TRBJ2-1, with TRBD1 as a possible D gene (5 bases). This CDR3 has 13 amino acids. Trimming shortened V by 0 bases and J by 4 bases, and 5 bases separated the two germline ends. Germline-derived CDR1 and CDR2 are SGHNT and YYREEE (reference sequence). CDR3 loop: CASSLGTYNEQFF. The part of the CDR3 DNA that was read is TGTGCCAGCAGCTTGGGGACATACAATGAG. The whole variable domain, remainder taken from reference TRBV5-4 and TRBJ2-1, is ETGVTQSPTHLIKTRGQQVTLRCSSQSGHNTVSWYQQALGQGPQFIFQYYREEENGRGNFPPRFSGLQFPNYSSELNVNALELDDSALYLCASSLGTYNEQFFGPGTRLTVL.